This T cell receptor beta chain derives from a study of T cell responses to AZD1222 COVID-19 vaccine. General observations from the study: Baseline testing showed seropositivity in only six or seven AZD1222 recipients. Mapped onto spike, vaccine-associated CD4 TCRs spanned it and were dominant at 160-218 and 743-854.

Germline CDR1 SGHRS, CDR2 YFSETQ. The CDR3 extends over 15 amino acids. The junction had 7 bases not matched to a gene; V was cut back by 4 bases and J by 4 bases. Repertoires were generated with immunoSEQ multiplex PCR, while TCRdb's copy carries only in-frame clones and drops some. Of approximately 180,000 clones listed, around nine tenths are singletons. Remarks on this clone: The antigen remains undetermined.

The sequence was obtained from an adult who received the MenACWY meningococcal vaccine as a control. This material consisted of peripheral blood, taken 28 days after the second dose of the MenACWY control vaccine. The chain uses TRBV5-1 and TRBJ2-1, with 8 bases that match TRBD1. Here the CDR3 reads CASSLGTGDYNEQFF. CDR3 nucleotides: TGCGCCAGCAGCCTGGGGACAGGAGATTACAATGAGCAGTTCTTC.